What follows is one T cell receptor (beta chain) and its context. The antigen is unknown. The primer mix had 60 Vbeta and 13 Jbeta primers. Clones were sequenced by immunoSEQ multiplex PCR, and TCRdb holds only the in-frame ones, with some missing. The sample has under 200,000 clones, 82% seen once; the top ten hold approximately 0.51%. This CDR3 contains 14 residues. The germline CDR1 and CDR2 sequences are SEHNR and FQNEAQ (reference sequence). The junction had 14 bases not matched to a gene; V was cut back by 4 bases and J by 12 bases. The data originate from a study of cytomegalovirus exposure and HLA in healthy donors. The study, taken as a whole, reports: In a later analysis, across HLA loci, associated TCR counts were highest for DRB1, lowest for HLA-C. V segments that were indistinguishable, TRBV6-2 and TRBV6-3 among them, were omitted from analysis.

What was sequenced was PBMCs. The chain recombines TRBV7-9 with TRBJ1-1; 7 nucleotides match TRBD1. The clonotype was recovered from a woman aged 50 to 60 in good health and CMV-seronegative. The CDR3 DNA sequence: TGTGCCAGCAGCTATACTCTTTTAGGGGGCGAGACTTTCTTT. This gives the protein CASSYTLLGGETFF.